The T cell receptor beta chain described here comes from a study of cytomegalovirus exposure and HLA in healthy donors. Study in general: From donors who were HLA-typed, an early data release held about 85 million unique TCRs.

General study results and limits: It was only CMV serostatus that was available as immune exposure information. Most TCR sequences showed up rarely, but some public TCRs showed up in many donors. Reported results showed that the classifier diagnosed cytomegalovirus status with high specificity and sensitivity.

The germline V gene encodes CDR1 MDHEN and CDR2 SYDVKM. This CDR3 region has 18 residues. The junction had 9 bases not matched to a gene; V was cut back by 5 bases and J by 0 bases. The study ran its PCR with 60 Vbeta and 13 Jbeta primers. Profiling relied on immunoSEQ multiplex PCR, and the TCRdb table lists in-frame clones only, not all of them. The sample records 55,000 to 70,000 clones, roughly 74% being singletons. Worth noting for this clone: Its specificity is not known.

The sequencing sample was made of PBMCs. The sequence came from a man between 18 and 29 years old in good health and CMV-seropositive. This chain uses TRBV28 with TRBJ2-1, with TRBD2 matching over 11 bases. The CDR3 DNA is TGTGCCAGCAGTGGGCTAGCGGGGGGCCTTAGCTCCTACAATGAGCAGTTCTTC. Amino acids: CASSGLAGGLSSYNEQFF. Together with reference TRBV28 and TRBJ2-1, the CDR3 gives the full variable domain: DVKVTQSSRYLVKRTGEKVFLECVQDMDHENMFWYRQDPGLGLRLIYFSYDVKMKEKGDIPEGYSVSREKKERFSLILESASTNQTSMYLCASSGLAGGLSSYNEQFFGPGTRLTVL.